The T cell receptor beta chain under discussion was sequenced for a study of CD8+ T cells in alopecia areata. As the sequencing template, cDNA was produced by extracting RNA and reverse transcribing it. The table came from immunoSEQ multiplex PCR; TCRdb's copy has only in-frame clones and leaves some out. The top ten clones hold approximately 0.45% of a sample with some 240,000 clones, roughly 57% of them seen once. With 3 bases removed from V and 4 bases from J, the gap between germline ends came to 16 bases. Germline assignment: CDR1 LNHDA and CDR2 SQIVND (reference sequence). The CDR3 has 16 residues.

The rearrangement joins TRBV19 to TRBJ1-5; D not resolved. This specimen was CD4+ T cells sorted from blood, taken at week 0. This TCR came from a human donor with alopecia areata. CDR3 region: CASSIFGDGGNQPQHF. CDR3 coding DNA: TGTGCCAGTAGTATCTTCGGGGATGGCGGGAATCAGCCCCAGCATTTT.